Listed here is a single TCR beta chain. Its antigen is not known. Germline loops: CDR1 LNHNV, CDR2 YYDKDF (reference sequence). With 3 bases clipped from V and 4 bases from J, the junction kept 8 bases outside the gene matches. CDR3 length: 15 residues. The study amplified TCR beta CDR3 regions using RNA transcripts. Investigators did first-round RT-PCR with HTBI primers, then second-round multiplex PCR. In TCRdb, the multiplex PCR reads were re-called with MiXCR into one record per CDR3 protein. The data hold 500,000 to 700,000 distinct CDR3 sequences, with about two fifths observed a single time. The data originate from a study of Graves' ophthalmopathy and Graves' hyperthyroidism. General observations from the study: The model predicted ophthalmopathy progression with about 69% sensitivity and approximately 72% specificity.

The chain is built from TRBV15 and TRBJ2-5, with 7 bases identical to TRBD1. The specimen was peripheral blood or thyroid tissue (not recorded which). The source is an adult man with Graves' hyperthyroidism. CDR3 sequence: CATSRRQGGGETQYF. CDR3 in DNA: TGTGCCACCAGCAGGAGACAGGGTGGAGGAGAGACCCAGTACTTC.